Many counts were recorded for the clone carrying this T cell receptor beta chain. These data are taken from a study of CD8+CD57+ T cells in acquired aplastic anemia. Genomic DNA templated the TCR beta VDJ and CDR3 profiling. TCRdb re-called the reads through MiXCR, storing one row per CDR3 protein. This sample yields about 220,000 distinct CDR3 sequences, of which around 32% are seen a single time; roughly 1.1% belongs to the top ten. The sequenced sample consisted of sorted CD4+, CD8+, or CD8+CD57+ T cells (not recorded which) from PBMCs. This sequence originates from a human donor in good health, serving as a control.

The CDR3, as DNA: TGTGCCACCAGTGACCCCGTTTCGATGGTCAATGAGCAGTTCTTC. It specifies CATSDPVSMVNEQFF. The chain recombines TRBV24-1 with TRBJ2-1; no definite D call. In germline, CDR1 is KGHDR, CDR2 SFDVKD. Between the trimmed V and J ends, which lost 4 bases and 6 bases, there was a span of 15 bases. The CDR3 contains 15 residues.